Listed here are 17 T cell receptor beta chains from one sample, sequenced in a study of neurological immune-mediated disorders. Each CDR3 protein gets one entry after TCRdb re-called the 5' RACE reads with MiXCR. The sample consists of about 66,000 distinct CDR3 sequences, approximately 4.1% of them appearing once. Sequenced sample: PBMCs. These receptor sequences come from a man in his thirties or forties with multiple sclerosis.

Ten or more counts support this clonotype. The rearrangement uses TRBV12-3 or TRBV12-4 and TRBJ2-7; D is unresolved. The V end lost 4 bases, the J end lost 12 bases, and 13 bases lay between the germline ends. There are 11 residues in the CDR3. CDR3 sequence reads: CASSSRREAYF. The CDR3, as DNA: TGTGCCAGCAGTTCAAGGAGAGAGGCGTACTTC.

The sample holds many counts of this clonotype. The CDR3 DNA reads TGTGCCAGCAGCTTGGGGGGCGGGAACACTGAAGCTTTCTTT. Translation: CASSLGGGNTEAFF. The rearrangement joins TRBV5-5 to TRBJ1-1; D might be TRBD1 (5 bases). Per germline, CDR1 SGHKS and CDR2 YYEKEE (reference sequence). This CDR3 spans 14 amino acids. V gave up 0 bases and J gave up 1 base, with 7 bases separating them.

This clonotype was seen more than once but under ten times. The CDR3 nucleotides are TGTGCCAGCAGTTACTTTAACCGGACAGGGCATAATTCACCCCTCCACTTT. Translation: CASSYFNRTGHNSPLHF. The chain joins TRBV6-5 to TRBJ1-6; the match to TRBD1 covers 8 bases. The germline V gene has CDR1 MNHEY and CDR2 SVGAGI. The CDR3 loop spans 17 amino acids. With 1 base clipped from V and 5 bases from J, the junction kept 7 bases outside the gene matches.

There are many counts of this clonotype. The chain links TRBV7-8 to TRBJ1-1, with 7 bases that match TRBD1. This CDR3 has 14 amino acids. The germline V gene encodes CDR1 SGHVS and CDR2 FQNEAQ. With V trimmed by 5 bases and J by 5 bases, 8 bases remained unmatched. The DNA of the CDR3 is TGTGCCAGCAGCGGGTACAGGGGAGGAACTGAAGCTTTCTTT. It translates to CASSGYRGGTEAFF.

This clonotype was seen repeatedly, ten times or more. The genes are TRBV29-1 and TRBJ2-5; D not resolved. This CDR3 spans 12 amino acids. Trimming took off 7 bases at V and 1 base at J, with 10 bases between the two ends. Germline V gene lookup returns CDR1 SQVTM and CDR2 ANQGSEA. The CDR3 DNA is TGCAGCGGGCAGGAAACCCAAGAGACCCAGTACTTC. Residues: CSGQETQETQYF.

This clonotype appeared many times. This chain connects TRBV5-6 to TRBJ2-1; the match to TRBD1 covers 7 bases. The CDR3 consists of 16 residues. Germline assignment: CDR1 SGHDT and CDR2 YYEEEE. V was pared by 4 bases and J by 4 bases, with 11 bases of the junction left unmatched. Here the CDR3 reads CASSRRTGRLYNEQFF. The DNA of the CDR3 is TGTGCCAGCAGCCGCCGGACAGGCCGTTTGTACAATGAGCAGTTCTTC.

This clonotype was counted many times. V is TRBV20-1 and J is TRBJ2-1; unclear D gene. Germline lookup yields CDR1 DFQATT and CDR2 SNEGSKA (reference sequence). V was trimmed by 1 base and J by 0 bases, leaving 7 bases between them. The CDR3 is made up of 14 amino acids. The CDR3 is CSARVSYSYNEQFF. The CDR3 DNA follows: TGCAGTGCTAGAGTAAGCTACTCCTACAATGAGCAGTTCTTC.

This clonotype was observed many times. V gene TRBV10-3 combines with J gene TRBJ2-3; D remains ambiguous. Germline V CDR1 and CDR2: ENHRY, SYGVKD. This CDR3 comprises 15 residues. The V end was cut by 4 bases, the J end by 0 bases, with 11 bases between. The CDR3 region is CAISVGSPSTDTQYF. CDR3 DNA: TGTGCCATCAGTGTAGGCAGCCCTAGCACAGATACGCAGTATTTT.

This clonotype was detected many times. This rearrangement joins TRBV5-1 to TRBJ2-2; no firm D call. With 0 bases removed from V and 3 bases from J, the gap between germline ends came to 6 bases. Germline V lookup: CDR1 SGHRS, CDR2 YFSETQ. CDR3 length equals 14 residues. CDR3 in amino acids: CASSLVPDTGELFF. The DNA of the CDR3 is TGCGCCAGCAGCTTGGTACCAGACACCGGGGAGCTGTTTTTT.

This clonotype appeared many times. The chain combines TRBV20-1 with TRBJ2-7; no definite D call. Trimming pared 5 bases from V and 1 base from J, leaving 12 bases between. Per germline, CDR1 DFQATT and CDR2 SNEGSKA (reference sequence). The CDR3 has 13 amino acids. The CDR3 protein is CSAARTTSYEQYF. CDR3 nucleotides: TGCAGTGCTGCCCGGACGACGTCCTACGAGCAGTACTTC.

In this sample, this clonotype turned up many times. The CDR3 is CASSGGATDTQYF. CDR3 DNA sequence: TGTGCCAGCTCCGGGGGGGCGACAGATACGCAGTATTTT. J is TRBJ2-3 and V is TRBV7-2; 8 bases are a match to TRBD2. CDR1 and CDR2 (germline): SGHTA, FQGNSA. The CDR3 is 13 residues long. The ends lost 8 bases at V and 3 bases at J; junction bases unmatched: 4. The full variable domain, with the rest looked up from reference TRBV7-2 and TRBJ2-3, is GAGVSQSPSNKVTEKGKDVELRCDPISGHTALYWYRQSLGQGLEFLIYFQGNSAPDKSGLPSDRFSAERTGGSVSTLTIQRTQQEDSAVYLCASSGGATDTQYFGPGTRLTVL.

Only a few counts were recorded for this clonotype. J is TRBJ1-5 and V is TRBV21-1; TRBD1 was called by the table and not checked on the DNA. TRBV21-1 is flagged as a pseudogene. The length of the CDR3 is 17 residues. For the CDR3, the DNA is TGTGCCAGCAGCGCCCGGGACAGGGTGGGGTTCAATCAGCCCCAGAATTTT. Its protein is CASSARDRVGFNQPQNF.

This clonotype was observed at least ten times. The DNA of the CDR3 is TGTGCCAGCAGCTTAAGGACAGGGGGCGGGGGTGAGCAGTTCTTC. Translation gives CASSLRTGGGGEQFF. The chain joins TRBV9 to TRBJ2-1; 11 bases are shared with TRBD1. V lost 4 bases, J lost 9 bases, and 9 bases stayed unmatched. The CDR3 has 15 residues. Germline lookup yields CDR1 SGDLS and CDR2 YYNGEE.

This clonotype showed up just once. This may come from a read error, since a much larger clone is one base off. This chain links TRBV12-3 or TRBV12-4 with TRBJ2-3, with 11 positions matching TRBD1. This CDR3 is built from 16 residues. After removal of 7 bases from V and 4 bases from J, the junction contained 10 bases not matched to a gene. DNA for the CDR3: TGTGCCAGCACCTATTGGACAGGGGGCGGGGCAGATACGCAGTATTTT. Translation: CASTYWTGGGADTQYF.

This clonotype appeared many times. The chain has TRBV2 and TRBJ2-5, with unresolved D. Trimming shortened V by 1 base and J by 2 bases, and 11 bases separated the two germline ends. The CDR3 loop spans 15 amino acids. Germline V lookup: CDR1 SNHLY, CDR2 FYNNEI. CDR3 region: CASSEGYSEQETQYF. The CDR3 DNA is TGTGCCAGCAGTGAAGGTTACAGCGAACAAGAGACCCAGTACTTC. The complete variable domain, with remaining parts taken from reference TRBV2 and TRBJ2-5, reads EPEVTQTPSHQVTQMGQEVILRCVPISNHLYFYWYRQILGQKVEFLVSFYNNEISEKSEIFDDQFSVERPDGSNFTLKIRSTKLEDSAMYFCASSEGYSEQETQYFGPGTRLLVL.

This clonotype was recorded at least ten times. CDR3 loop: CASSSKGTSVERDTQYF. The CDR3 DNA reads TGTGCCAGCAGTTCTAAAGGGACTAGCGTAGAACGAGATACGCAGTATTTT. The chain uses TRBV28 and TRBJ2-3, with 10 bases that match TRBD2. CDR3 length equals 17 residues. Germline CDR1 MDHEN, CDR2 SYDVKM. Unmatched junction bases numbered 12, after V lost 4 bases and J lost 5 bases.

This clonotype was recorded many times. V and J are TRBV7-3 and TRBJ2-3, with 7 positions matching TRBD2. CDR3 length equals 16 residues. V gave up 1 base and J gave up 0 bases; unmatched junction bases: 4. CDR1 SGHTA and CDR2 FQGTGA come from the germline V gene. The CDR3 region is CASSLMVRGSTDTQYF. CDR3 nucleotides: TGTGCCAGCAGCTTAATGGTGCGGGGGAGCACAGATACGCAGTATTTT.